The T cell receptor beta chain under discussion was sequenced for a study of cytomegalovirus exposure and HLA in healthy donors. Whole-study results and caveats: In vitro testing confirmed a few CMV-associated chains as specific for CMV antigens. An analysis was carried out at a later point. It showed that HLA-associated TCR beta chains were more clonally expanded than equally common non-associated chains.

The CDR3 is 14 residues long. CDR1 MDHEN and CDR2 SYDVKM come from the germline V gene. Trimming stripped 2 bases from V and 2 bases from J, with 4 bases between. The PCR was carried out with 60 Vbeta primers and 13 Jbeta primers. Using immunoSEQ multiplex PCR, the repertoire was profiled, and TCRdb retains in-frame clones only, with some absent. The profile covers 120,000 to 150,000 clones, with about 80% appearing a single time and 5.1% taken by the ten largest. As for this clone: Its target is not known.

The genes are TRBV28 and TRBJ2-6; D gene ambiguous. Sequencing input: PBMCs. This receptor was obtained from a male donor in good health and CMV-seronegative. The CDR3 nucleotides are TGTGCCAGCAGTTTAAGCGCTGGGGCCAACGTCCTGACTTTC. This translates into CASSLSAGANVLTF.